The rows below give T cell receptor beta chains drawn from one sample of a study of T cell repertoires in cytomegalovirus infection. TCRdb processed the reads anew with MiXCR; each CDR3 protein has one entry. The repertoire holds more than 110,000 distinct CDR3 sequences, with 30% to 40% as singletons. Which antigens these TCRs recognize remains unknown. The starting material was CD8+ T cells from cultured PBMCs, obtained from culture after CMV antigen stimulation. These TCRs come from a human donor in good health (CMV status not recorded). Some clones in this sample may be carry-over from other donors' samples. The CDR3 runs from the conserved cysteine through the conserved F or W. Fields, in order: V gene, clone size, D gene, J gene, CDR3 protein, CDR3 DNA. A D gene is named only where the DNA matches it firmly. Size values are once, few and many counts, or a class for expanded clones, and some rows have none.

TRBV25-1	few	.	TRBJ1-1	CASSPGVFGNTEAFF	TGTGCCAGCAGTCCAGGGGTGTTCGGGAACACTGAAGCTTTCTTT
TRBV12-3/TRBV12-4	.	.	TRBJ2-3	CASSSSSYTDTQYF	TGTGCCAGCAGCAGTAGCAGCTACACAGATACGCAGTATTTT
TRBV5-3	few	.	TRBJ2-3	CARSLRWSGDTQYF	TGTGCCAGAAGCTTGAGGTGGTCGGGGGATACGCAGTATTTT
TRBV12-3/TRBV12-4	.	TRBD1	TRBJ1-2	CASRGQGAAGYTF	TGTGCCAGCAGGGGACAGGGGGCAGCTGGCTACACCTTC
TRBV4-1	.	.	TRBJ1-5	CASSQEIPLVGSNQPQHF	TGCGCCAGCAGCCAAGAAATCCCTCTGGTTGGGAGCAATCAGCCCCAGCATTTT
TRBV7-2	many	TRBD2	TRBJ2-3	CASSLGGGPGDTQYF	TGTGCCAGCAGCTTAGGCGGGGGGCCAGGAGATACGCAGTATTTT
TRBV13	.	.	TRBJ1-6	CASSLRQPNSPLHF	TGTGCCAGCAGCTTAAGGCAGCCTAATTCACCCCTCCACTTT
TRBV7-9	.	.	TRBJ2-2	CASSLEHGGNTGELFF	TGTGCCAGCAGCTTAGAACACGGGGGGAACACCGGGGAGCTGTTTTTT
TRBV7-2	many	.	TRBJ2-2	CASSLRNTGELFF	TGTGCCAGCAGCTTACGGAACACCGGGGAGCTGTTTTTT
TRBV7-8	.	.	TRBJ2-2	CASSSPRNRANTGELFF	TGTGCCAGCAGCTCCCCTCGTAACAGGGCGAACACCGGGGAGCTGTTTTTT
TRBV6-1	many	.	TRBJ2-7	CASIGGVRVTYEQYF	TGTGCCAGCATCGGGGGAGTACGGGTTACCTACGAGCAGTACTTC
TRBV6-5	many	.	TRBJ2-3	CASSYSWGATDTQYF	TGTGCCAGCAGTTACTCGTGGGGGGCCACAGATACGCAGTATTTT
TRBV19	once	TRBD1	TRBJ1-1	CASSIWTGSNTEAFF	TGTGCCAGTAGTATCTGGACAGGGTCAAACACTGAAGCTTTCTTT
TRBV28	.	TRBD1	TRBJ1-5	CASYPWTGTGGNQPQHF	TGTGCCAGCTATCCTTGGACCGGGACAGGGGGCAACCAGCCCCAGCATTTT
TRBV2	.	.	TRBJ1-2	CASRGRTNYGYTF	TGTGCCAGCCGGGGACGAACTAACTATGGCTACACCTTC
TRBV4-2	few	.	TRBJ1-3	CASSQETGLYGNTIYF	TGTGCCAGCAGCCAAGAAACGGGGCTGTATGGAAACACCATATATTTT
TRBV11-2	few	.	TRBJ2-5	CASSLGEGQMEQETQYF	TGTGCCAGCAGCTTAGGCGAGGGGCAGATGGAACAAGAGACCCAGTACTTC
TRBV27	.	TRBD1	TRBJ2-3	CASKPRDRVTDTQYF	TGTGCCAGCAAGCCGAGGGACAGGGTTACTGATACGCAGTATTTT
TRBV7-8	many	.	TRBJ1-1	CASSLVWGANTEAFF	TGTGCCAGCAGCTTAGTGTGGGGGGCGAACACTGAAGCTTTCTTT
TRBV9	.	.	TRBJ1-2	CASSDTGMDGYTF	TGTGCCAGCAGCGATACAGGAATGGATGGCTACACCTTC
TRBV2	few	.	TRBJ2-7	CASSDPGTEQYF	TGTGCCAGCAGTGACCCGGGGACCGAGCAGTACTTC
TRBV5-6	.	TRBD2	TRBJ2-7	CASSPSGGAYEQYF	TGTGCCAGCAGCCCCAGCGGGGGGGCCTACGAGCAGTACTTC
TRBV7-9	.	.	TRBJ2-1	CASSLALAGNEQFF	TGTGCCAGCAGCTTAGCGCTTGCAGGTAATGAGCAGTTCTTC
TRBV3-1	.	TRBD1	TRBJ1-1	CASSPYTGGLTEAFF	TGTGCCAGCAGCCCTTACACAGGGGGCCTAACTGAAGCTTTCTTT
TRBV5-5	.	TRBD1	TRBJ1-4	CASSRGQGKDNEKLFF	TGTGCCAGCAGCCGGGGACAGGGTAAAGATAATGAAAAACTGTTTTTT
TRBV28	many	.	TRBJ2-3	CASSIGGKAQYF	TGTGCCAGCAGCATAGGGGGTAAGGCGCAGTATTTT
TRBV29-1	.	TRBD1	TRBJ2-7	CSVHPGQGREQYF	TGCAGCGTTCACCCGGGACAGGGGAGGGAGCAGTACTTC
TRBV5-4	many	TRBD2	TRBJ2-2	CASSRTSGTGELFF	TGTGCCAGCAGCAGGACTAGTGGGACCGGGGAGCTGTTTTTT
TRBV6-6	.	TRBD2	TRBJ2-3	CASPLAGGPIGTDTQYF	TGTGCCAGCCCTCTAGCGGGGGGGCCTATCGGCACAGATACGCAGTATTTT
TRBV12-3/TRBV12-4	.	TRBD1	TRBJ1-6	CASSATGSRSPLHF	TGTGCCAGCAGCGCGACAGGGTCCCGTTCACCCCTCCACTTT
TRBV4-1	many	.	TRBJ2-2	CASSRPKNTGELFF	TGCGCCAGCAGCCGCCCTAAGAACACCGGGGAGCTGTTTTTT
TRBV29-1	.	.	TRBJ1-1	CSVGRRPEAFF	TGCAGCGTTGGGCGAAGACCTGAAGCTTTCTTT
TRBV7-9	few	.	TRBJ2-7	CASSWSGSYEQYF	TGTGCCAGCAGCTGGAGCGGATCCTACGAGCAGTACTTC
TRBV15	few	.	TRBJ2-6	CATSRDDSTAGANVLTF	TGTGCCACCAGCAGAGATGACAGTACGGCTGGGGCCAACGTCCTGACTTTC
TRBV7-2	few	.	TRBJ1-2	CASSSGNWLYGYTF	TGTGCCAGCAGCTCCGGAAACTGGCTCTATGGCTACACCTTC
TRBV3-1	few	TRBD2	TRBJ2-1	CASSLGGAINEQFF	TGTGCCAGCAGCCTCGGGGGGGCCATAAATGAGCAGTTCTTC
TRBV7-9	many	.	TRBJ2-3	CASSSPGVDTQYF	TGTGCCAGCAGCTCCCCAGGGGTAGATACGCAGTATTTT
TRBV20-1	few	.	TRBJ1-1	CSASQGWYTEAFF	TGCAGTGCTAGTCAGGGTTGGTACACTGAAGCTTTCTTT
TRBV6-4	few	.	TRBJ1-6	CASSEFGDGNSPLHF	TGTGCCAGCAGTGAATTTGGGGACGGTAATTCACCCCTCCACTTT
TRBV7-6	many	TRBD2	TRBJ2-1	CASSRGLAGAYNEQFF	TGTGCCAGCAGCCGCGGACTAGCGGGGGCTTACAATGAGCAGTTCTTC
TRBV7-3	few	TRBD1	TRBJ1-1	CASSPAGQGIAEAFF	TGTGCCAGCAGCCCAGCCGGACAGGGAATAGCTGAAGCTTTCTTT
TRBV12-3/TRBV12-4	few	.	TRBJ1-2	CASSYGLFYGYTF	TGTGCCAGCAGTTATGGGCTGTTCTATGGCTACACCTTC
TRBV25-1	many	.	TRBJ2-1	CASSEWGSSYNEQFF	TGTGCCAGCAGTGAATGGGGGAGCTCCTACAATGAGCAGTTCTTC
TRBV2	once	.	TRBJ2-3	CAGFITDTQYF	TGTGCCGGCTTTATCACAGATACGCAGTATTTT
TRBV6-8	.	.	TRBJ2-1	CASSPARGVDEQFF	TGTGCCAGCAGCCCAGCACGGGGCGTCGATGAGCAGTTCTTC
TRBV4-1	.	TRBD2	TRBJ2-1	CASSYGGAGNEQFF	TGCGCCAGCAGCTACGGGGGGGCCGGGAATGAGCAGTTCTTC